This record concerns one T cell receptor beta chain sequence. Its antigen remains unknown. This entry comes from a study of beta chain features in type 1 diabetes. Germline-derived CDR1 and CDR2 are MGHDK and SYGVNS. With 4 bases removed from V and 3 bases from J, the gap between germline ends came to 10 bases. The CDR3 sequence is 14 residues long. Findings and limits, study-wide: For Type 1 diabetes patients, all four CD4+ subsets carried TCRB CDR3s that were moderately but significantly shorter.

The isolated RNA, all of it, was reverse transcribed, so expressed TCRB transcripts were what got sequenced. TCRdb keeps only in-frame clones here, not all; method: immunoSEQ multiplex PCR. The table includes under 350,000 clones, roughly an eighth detected once. The J gene is TRBJ2-1, the V gene TRBV25-1; D is possibly TRBD1 (6 bases). The TCR comes from a man aged 25 to 45 with type 1 diabetes. Sequencing was done on a sample of naive CD4+ T cells from blood. CDR3 loop: CASSGDRRYNEQFF. CDR3 DNA: TGTGCCAGCAGTGGAGACAGGCGCTACAATGAGCAGTTCTTC. Combining the CDR3 with reference TRBV25-1 and TRBJ2-1 gives the whole variable domain EADIYQTPRYLVIGTGKKITLECSQTMGHDKMYWYQQDPGMELHLIHYSYGVNSTEKGDLSSESTVSRIRTEHFPLTLESARPSHTSQYLCASSGDRRYNEQFFGPGTRLTVL.